This TCR beta chain was identified in a study of neurological immune-mediated disorders. Study-wide results and limits: Healthy controls had more TCR clonal expansion than multiple sclerosis, which showed the least, whereas HTLV-1-associated myelopathy showed the most.

The group of healthy controls was made up of people who were blood bank volunteers in Maryland, USA. Per germline, CDR1 SGHRS and CDR2 YFSETQ. V shed 4 bases and J shed 6 bases, with 9 bases lying between them. The CDR3 consists of 12 residues. cDNA was made by 5'RACE with 10-nucleotide random UMIs. TCRdb used MiXCR to reprocess the 5' RACE reads, holding one entry per CDR3 protein. In the table there are tens of thousands of distinct CDR3 sequences, 10% of which are singletons. This clonotype was detected ten times or more. Its specificity is unknown. The receptor was derived from a man aged 35 to 55 in good health. V gene TRBV5-1 combines with J gene TRBJ2-3; D ambiguous. The sample taken for sequencing was PBMCs. The CDR3 loop is CASSPKGDTQYF. CDR3 sequence (DNA): TGCGCCAGCAGCCCCAAAGGGGATACGCAGTATTTT.